Shown below are 14 T cell receptor beta chains from a single sample sequenced in a study of molecular identifiers for immune sequencing clone quantification. TCRdb recomputed calls from the PCR reads with MiXCR, one row per CDR3 protein. The table has 490,000 or so distinct CDR3 sequences, 20% to 25% seen once. Sequenced material: naive CD8+ T cells from blood, with Jurkat cell RNA spiked in. The subset: FACS-sorted CD8+CD4-CCR7+CD45RA+ naive T cells. These receptors were collected from a human donor in good health. Some libraries in this study had Jurkat cell RNA spiked in.

The CDR3 DNA is TGTGCCAGCAGCTTACTAGGCGGCTCCTACAATGAGCAGTACTTC. Its translation is CASSLLGGSYNEQYF. The rearrangement joins TRBV7-3 to TRBJ2-7; D unclear. V was trimmed by 2 bases and J by 7 bases, leaving 18 bases between them. The CDR3 is 15 amino acids. Germline V gives CDR1 SGHTA, CDR2 FQGTGA.

As for this clonotype: In this CDR3 the conserved last residue, phenylalanine or tryptophan, is missing, so a read error is likely. The J gene is TRBJ2-2, the V gene TRBV7-9, with TRBD1 identical over 8 bases. CDR1 is SEHNR and CDR2 is FQNEAQ in the germline V gene (reference sequence). This CDR3 contains 16 residues. V dropped 5 bases and J dropped 4; count of bases not matched to a gene: 9. CDR3 bases: TGTGCCAGCAGCCCAGAGACAGGGGCCTTCACCGGGGAGCTGTTTCTT. This translates into CASSPETGAFTGELFL.

V usage is TRBV24-1 and J usage is TRBJ2-1; D tentatively reads TRBD1 or TRBD2 (5 bases each). Trimming cost V 5 bases and J 3 bases, with 10 bases left between them. CDR3 size: 14 residues. CDR1 KGHDR and CDR2 SFDVKD come from the germline V gene. CDR3 amino acids: CATSAGGIYNEQFF. CDR3 nucleotides: TGTGCCACCAGTGCTGGGGGAATCTACAATGAGCAGTTCTTC.

The sample holds a few counts of this clonotype. V usage is TRBV19 and J usage is TRBJ1-4; no clear D. CDR1 is LNHDA and CDR2 is SQIVND in the germline V gene (reference sequence). The CDR3 is made up of 15 amino acids. The V and J ends lost 3 bases and 4 bases respectively, with 12 bases between them. CDR3 DNA: TGTGCCAGTAGTATTGGTTCAGCAGATAATGAAAAACTGTTTTTT. As protein: CASSIGSADNEKLFF.

This clonotype was counted ten times or more. The V and J genes are TRBV20-1 and TRBJ2-7; possible D gene TRBD2, 6 bases. This CDR3 region has 13 residues. Trimming shortened V by 0 bases and J by 7 bases, and 13 bases separated the two germline ends. Germline CDR1 DFQATT, CDR2 SNEGSKA (reference sequence). CDR3 region: CSARESLAREQYF. The CDR3 DNA reads TGCAGTGCTAGAGAAAGTCTAGCGCGGGAGCAGTACTTC.

This clonotype has at least ten counts. The chain links TRBV6-4 to TRBJ1-4; no clear D. The germline V gene has CDR1 MRHNA and CDR2 SNTAGT. The CDR3 loop spans 14 amino acids. V gave up 8 bases and J gave up 5 bases, with 15 bases separating them. CDR3 loop: CASPGVGPNEKLFF. In DNA form, the CDR3 reads TGTGCCAGCCCTGGTGTCGGACCGAATGAAAAACTGTTTTTT.

Many counts were recorded for this clonotype. V is TRBV30 and J is TRBJ2-1; 7 bases map to TRBD1. The CDR3 runs 15 residues. The germline gives CDR1 GTSNPN, CDR2 SVGIG (reference sequence). V was clipped by 4 bases and J by 0 bases; unmatched bases: 6. The chain's CDR3 is CAWTYDRASYNEQFF. In DNA form, the CDR3 reads TGTGCCTGGACCTACGACAGGGCCTCCTACAATGAGCAGTTCTTC.

This clonotype was found many times. The rearrangement uses TRBV7-9 and TRBJ1-1; D gene uncertain. The CDR3 sequence is 13 residues long. V was shortened by 5 bases and J by 5 bases, with 12 bases between the two germline ends. The germline gives CDR1 SEHNR, CDR2 FQNEAQ (reference sequence). The CDR3 sequence: CASSEDGLTEAFF. In nucleotides, the CDR3 is TGTGCCAGCAGCGAAGATGGTTTGACTGAAGCTTTCTTT.

This clonotype was counted once. This chain links TRBV7-9 with TRBJ2-7, with TRBD1 matching over 7 bases. In germline, CDR1 is SEHNR, CDR2 FQNEAQ (reference sequence). The length of the CDR3 is 12 residues. V trimming: 8 bases; J trimming: 7 bases; junction bases outside the gene matches: 8. The CDR3 bases are TGTGCCAGCGGTTCCGGACAGGCTGAGCAGTACTTC. This codes for CASGSGQAEQYF.

This clonotype has a count of ten or more. V usage is TRBV12-3 or TRBV12-4 and J usage is TRBJ2-2; tentatively, D is TRBD2 (5 bases). The length of the CDR3 is 15 residues. V was cut by 2 bases and J by 3 bases, with 10 bases left in between. The CDR3 DNA reads TGTGCCAGCAGTTTATTCCGGGGTTACACCGGGGAGCTGTTTTTT. It translates to CASSLFRGYTGELFF.

This clonotype showed up just a few times. The chain carries TRBV5-6 and TRBJ2-1; TRBD2 matches 11 bases. The CDR3 is 16 amino acids. The J segment lost 0 bases and the V segment lost 9 bases, leaving 8 bases of the junction unmatched. Looked up from germline, CDR1 is SGHDT and CDR2 is YYEEEE. CDR3 protein: CATGLAASSSYNEQFF. For the CDR3, the DNA is TGTGCCACGGGACTAGCGGCGTCGAGCTCCTACAATGAGCAGTTCTTC.

This chain joins TRBV30 and TRBJ1-5; D might be TRBD1 (5 bases). CDR1 is GTSNPN and CDR2 is SVGIG in the germline V gene (reference sequence). V was trimmed by 2 bases and J by 6 bases, leaving 14 bases between them. The CDR3 has 14 amino acids. The DNA for the CDR3 is TGTGCCTGGAGTCGAACAGGAATGGGTCAGCCCCAGCATTTT. Encoded protein: CAWSRTGMGQPQHF.

This clonotype came up many times. J is TRBJ1-2 and V is TRBV5-5, with D unclear. The CDR3 runs 13 residues. V gave up 0 bases and J gave up 3 bases, with 6 bases separating them. Germline V CDR1 and CDR2: SGHKS, YYEKEE (reference sequence). CDR3 residues: CASSLEADYGYTF. CDR3 in DNA: TGTGCCAGCAGCTTGGAGGCAGACTATGGCTACACCTTC.

This clonotype turned up a few times. The chain is built from TRBV5-6 and TRBJ2-7; TRBD1 is a possible D gene (5 bases). Germline values: CDR1 SGHDT, CDR2 YYEEEE. This CDR3 has 14 amino acids. V lost 0 bases, J lost 2 bases, and 9 bases lay in between. The CDR3 reads CASSLADSPYEQYF. The CDR3 bases are TGTGCCAGCAGCTTGGCAGACAGCCCCTACGAGCAGTACTTC.